This TCR beta chain is from a study of identical twins. General observations from the study: Twins shared out-of-frame alpha sequences with excess low generation probability. There were fewer insertions in abundant cord blood beta clonotypes, but memory repertoires showed no such pattern.

In this sample, this clonotype turned up a few times. The antigen is not known. The CDR3 extends over 14 amino acids. Germline loops: CDR1 ENHRY, CDR2 SYGVKD. V dropped 3 bases and J dropped 1 base, with 8 bases sitting between them. MiXCR, run by TCRdb on the 5' RACE reads, gives a single entry per CDR3 protein. The sample contains about 520,000 distinct CDR3 sequences, about 20% of which appear only once. These data are also associated with another study on T cells expressing NK-cell markers.

Sample: CD4+ T cells sorted from blood. This sequence joins TRBV10-3 and TRBJ2-3, with D hard to call. The clonotype was recovered from a woman in her late teens or twenties in good health. For the CDR3, the DNA is TGTGCCATCAGTGACCACTCCCGCACAGATACGCAGTATTTT. Its protein is CAISDHSRTDTQYF.